Shown below are 14 T cell receptor beta chains from a single sample sequenced in a study of OX40 agonist ivuxolimab in advanced cancers. Data came from immunoSEQ multiplex PCR; TCRdb stores just in-frame clones and leaves some out. Seen here are 45,000 or so clones, 75% to 85% observed once, and the top ten hold around 4%. Source: CD4+ or CD8+ T cells sorted from blood, taken in a trial of the OX40 agonist ivuxolimab. These receptors originate from an adult with an advanced solid tumor such as melanoma, head and neck, liver or kidney cancer.

The genes are TRBV9 and TRBJ2-7; no clear D gene. This CDR3 is built from 12 residues. Trimming cost V 0 bases and J 4 bases, with 5 bases left between them. The germline V gene has CDR1 SGDLS and CDR2 YYNGEE. CDR3 protein: CASSVAKYEQYF. The CDR3 region has the DNA TGTGCCAGCAGCGTAGCTAAGTACGAGCAGTACTTC.

This clone was detected only a few times. The rearrangement joins TRBV4-3 to TRBJ2-7; 8 positions match TRBD2. The CDR3 is 16 amino acids. The germline V gene has CDR1 LGHNA and CDR2 YSLEER. J was trimmed by 3 bases and V by 0 bases; bases with no gene match: 7. The CDR3 coding sequence is TGCGCCAGCAGCCAAGATCCGGGGGGGACCTTCTACGAGCAGTACTTC. Translation gives CASSQDPGGTFYEQYF.

The CDR3 region is CASGTGPNQPQHF. In nucleotides, the CDR3 is TGTGCCAGCGGTACAGGGCCCAATCAGCCCCAGCATTTT. The chain is built from TRBV7-2 and TRBJ1-5, with D tentatively TRBD1 (6 bases). V was pared by 8 bases and J by 3 bases, with 11 bases between. The CDR3 is 13 amino acids. Germline V CDR1 and CDR2: SGHTA, FQGNSA.

The V call is TRBV5-1, the J call TRBJ2-5, with TRBD2 matching 7 bases. This CDR3 comprises 18 residues. The V segment lost 3 bases and the J segment 5 bases; nucleotides outside the gene matches: 19. Looked up from germline, CDR1 is SGHRS and CDR2 is YFSETQ. The CDR3 DNA reads as TGCGCCAGCAGCTCAACTAGCGCGGCGCTACGGGGGTGGGAGACCCAGTACTTC. It codes for CASSSTSAALRGWETQYF.

This clone came up a few times. The chain links TRBV28 to TRBJ1-2, with TRBD1 as a possible D gene (5 bases). CDR3 size: 12 residues. Per the germline V gene, CDR1 is MDHEN and CDR2 is SYDVKM. V shed 8 bases and J shed 2 bases, with 9 bases lying between them. This chain's CDR3 is CASQEGNYGYTF. The CDR3 DNA sequence: TGTGCCAGCCAAGAGGGGAACTATGGCTACACCTTC.

This chain links TRBV6-4 with TRBJ1-2, with TRBD1 matching 7 bases. Germline lookup yields CDR1 MRHNA and CDR2 SNTAGT. This CDR3 has 13 residues. J lost 8 bases, V lost 6 bases, and 9 bases had no gene match. The CDR3 protein is CASSGDSRRGYTF. The CDR3 nucleotides are TGTGCCAGCAGCGGGGACAGCCGACGGGGCTACACCTTC.

The V call is TRBV9, the J call TRBJ2-1; TRBD2 matches 9 bases. The germline gives CDR1 SGDLS, CDR2 YYNGEE. This CDR3 is 15 amino acids long. V shed 0 bases, J shed 7 bases, and the junction held 5 bases outside the gene matches. The CDR3 is CASSVGSGSSNEQFF. The CDR3 nucleotides are TGTGCCAGCAGCGTAGGTAGCGGGAGTAGTAATGAGCAGTTCTTC.

Written as DNA, the CDR3 is TGTGCCAGCAGCTTAGATGGACAGCTCAATCAGCCCCAGCATTTT. The encoded protein is CASSLDGQLNQPQHF. V usage is TRBV11-2 and J usage is TRBJ1-5; D perhaps matches TRBD1 (6 bases). The CDR3 extends over 15 amino acids. Germline CDR1 is SGHAT and CDR2 is FQNNGV. V dropped 0 bases and J dropped 3 bases, with 9 bases sitting between them.

The V and J genes are TRBV19 and TRBJ1-3; D possibly corresponds to TRBD1 (5 bases). V lost 5 bases and J 2 bases, leaving 13 bases between the germline ends. Germline V gene data show CDR1 as LNHDA and CDR2 as SQIVND (reference sequence). This CDR3 is built from 15 residues. The CDR3 loop is CASSYDRLAGNTIYF. DNA of the CDR3: TGTGCCAGTAGTTACGACAGATTGGCTGGAAACACCATATATTTT. The full variable domain, completed using reference TRBV19 and TRBJ1-3, is DGGITQSPKYLFRKEGQNVTLSCEQNLNHDAMYWYRQDPGQGLRLIYYSQIVNDFQKGDIAEGYSVSREKKESFPLTVTSAQKNPTAFYLCASSYDRLAGNTIYFGEGSWLTVV.

The chain recombines TRBV11-2 with TRBJ2-1, with D perhaps TRBD1 (6 bases). Germline V gives CDR1 SGHAT, CDR2 FQNNGV. This CDR3 comprises 15 residues. V gave up 6 bases and J gave up 1 base, with 13 bases separating them. CDR3 loop: CASSYNRVSYNEQFF. The CDR3 nucleotides are TGTGCCAGCAGTTATAACAGGGTATCCTACAATGAGCAGTTCTTC. Together with reference TRBV11-2 and TRBJ2-1, the CDR3 gives the full variable domain: EAGVAQSPRYKIIEKRQSVAFWCNPISGHATLYWYQQILGQGPKLLIQFQNNGVVDDSQLPKDRFSAERLKGVDSTLKIQPAKLEDSAVYLCASSYNRVSYNEQFFGPGTRLTVL.

This chain links TRBV28 with TRBJ1-6; tentatively, D is TRBD1 (6 bases). The V and J ends lost 5 bases and 10 bases respectively, with 21 bases between them. CDR3 size: 16 residues. The germline V gene has CDR1 MDHEN and CDR2 SYDVKM. Written as DNA, the CDR3 is TGTGCCAGCAGTCCCGTTAGGGGGGTAGGGCTCTCACCCCTCCACTTT. This sequence encodes CASSPVRGVGLSPLHF.

This clone has just one count. CDR3 nucleotides: TGCGCCAGCAGCCAAGAAGGAATTCCGATCTACGAGCAGTACTTC. As protein: CASSQEGIPIYEQYF. The V gene is TRBV4-1, the J gene TRBJ2-7; D gene unclear. Trimming stripped 0 bases from V and 3 bases from J, with 12 bases between. Germline values: CDR1 MGHRA, CDR2 YSYEKL. This CDR3 region has 15 residues.

J is TRBJ2-2 and V is TRBV6-6; D is ambiguous. The CDR3 sequence is 13 residues long. V lost 7 bases to trimming and J lost 6 bases, with 12 bases between them. Germline V gene data show CDR1 as MNHNY and CDR2 as SVGAGI (reference sequence). CDR3 nucleotide sequence: TGTGCCAGCACTTTGGATTGGTCCGGGGAGCTGTTTTTT. This sequence encodes CASTLDWSGELFF.

The chain is built from TRBV11-2 and TRBJ1-4, with a weak D call TRBD1 (5 bases). This CDR3 region has 15 residues. Per the germline V gene, CDR1 is SGHAT and CDR2 is FQNNGV. V was pared by 5 bases and J by 0 bases, with 10 bases between. The CDR3 nucleotides are TGTGCCAGCAGCCCCCCGGGGGCAACTAATGAAAAACTGTTTTTT. Translation: CASSPPGATNEKLFF. The variable domain in full, with the rest retrieved from reference TRBV11-2 and TRBJ1-4, is EAGVAQSPRYKIIEKRQSVAFWCNPISGHATLYWYQQILGQGPKLLIQFQNNGVVDDSQLPKDRFSAERLKGVDSTLKIQPAKLEDSAVYLCASSPPGATNEKLFFGSGTQLSVL.